Presented here are 13 T cell receptor beta chains from one specimen sequenced in a study of control samples from healthy donors and cancer patients. Repertoires were generated with immunoSEQ multiplex PCR, while TCRdb's copy carries only in-frame clones and drops some. Of over 150,000 clones in the sample, more than 90% are singletons; the top ten hold 1.4%. Source material: blood. Every receptor here comes from a man aged 25-45 years in good health.

CDR3 sequence reads: CASRGATSYNEQFF. The CDR3 region has the DNA TGCGCCAGCAGGGGGGCCACATCCTACAATGAGCAGTTCTTC. The chain couples TRBV10-2 to TRBJ2-1, with a tentative D call TRBD1 (6 bases). Germline CDR1 is WSHSY and CDR2 is SAAADI. The V and J ends lost 6 bases and 1 base respectively, with 10 bases between them. The CDR3 has 14 residues.

This clone was observed a few times. The chain couples TRBV10-1 to TRBJ1-2; no firm D call. There are 13 residues in the CDR3. Trimming removed 0 bases at V and 8 bases at J, with 10 bases between. The germline V gene has CDR1 WNHNN and CDR2 SYGVQD (reference sequence). The CDR3 nucleotides are TGCGCCAGCAGTGAGTCGGTAGGGTACGGCTACACCTTC. This translates into CASSESVGYGYTF.

The gene calls are TRBV9 and TRBJ1-2; perhaps TRBD1 as D (5 bases). The CDR3 covers 13 residues. V lost 1 base and J lost 8, with 12 bases in between. The germline V gene has CDR1 SGDLS and CDR2 YYNGEE. CDR3 loop: CASSVQGGVGYTF. The CDR3 DNA reads TGTGCCAGCAGCGTACAGGGAGGAGTCGGCTACACCTTC.

The V gene is TRBV19, the J gene TRBJ2-1, with 12 bases lining up with TRBD1. The CDR3 spans 18 residues. The germline gives CDR1 LNHDA, CDR2 SQIVND (reference sequence). Losses at the gene ends were 5 bases for V and 5 bases for J; bases not matched to a gene: 13. The CDR3 loop is CASSLGTGGKGFDNEQFF. The CDR3 nucleotides are TGTGCCAGTAGTCTCGGGACAGGGGGCAAGGGGTTCGACAATGAGCAGTTCTTC.

The chain recombines TRBV6-1 with TRBJ1-5, with D unresolved. The CDR3 extends over 15 amino acids. The ends were cut back, 1 base at V and 0 bases at J, with 7 bases in the middle. Germline V gene data show CDR1 as MNHNS and CDR2 as SASEGT. Here the CDR3 DNA reads TGTGCCAGCAGTGAAGACAGCCTTAGCAATCAGCCCCAGCATTTT. Protein sequence: CASSEDSLSNQPQHF.

V usage is TRBV30 and J usage is TRBJ2-1; TRBD1 matches 8 bases. Looked up from germline, CDR1 is GTSNPN and CDR2 is SVGIG (reference sequence). This CDR3 has 13 residues. Losses at the gene ends were 5 bases for V and 6 bases for J; bases not matched to a gene: 6. CDR3 sequence reads: CAWSLTGGNEQFF. CDR3 DNA sequence: TGTGCCTGGTCTCTCACAGGGGGCAATGAGCAGTTCTTC.

The chain recombines TRBV25-1 with TRBJ1-1; no definite D call. This CDR3 contains 12 residues. Germline V gene data show CDR1 as MGHDK and CDR2 as SYGVNS. V dropped 4 bases and J dropped 4 bases, with 7 bases sitting between them. CDR3 loop: CASSGYSTEAFF. The CDR3 region has the DNA TGTGCCAGCAGTGGCTATTCCACTGAAGCTTTCTTT.

This chain connects TRBV28 to TRBJ2-5; D gene uncertain. V shed 5 bases and J shed 3 bases, with 13 bases lying between them. The CDR3 contains 14 residues. Germline values: CDR1 MDHEN, CDR2 SYDVKM. The CDR3 protein is CASSPQLPKETQYF. The CDR3 nucleotides are TGTGCCAGCAGTCCACAGCTACCGAAAGAGACCCAGTACTTC.

V gene TRBV27 combines with J gene TRBJ2-2; 7 bases line up with TRBD1. CDR1 is MNHEY and CDR2 is SMNVEV in the germline V gene (reference sequence). Trimming cost V 6 bases and J 0 bases; bases outside gene matches: 1. This CDR3 has 14 amino acids. CDR3: CASRTGPNTGELFF. In nucleotides, the CDR3 is TGTGCCAGCAGGACAGGGCCGAACACCGGGGAGCTGTTTTTT.

This chain links TRBV7-9 with TRBJ2-7, with D uncertain. The CDR3 totals 13 residues. Looked up from germline, CDR1 is SEHNR and CDR2 is FQNEAQ (reference sequence). Between the trimmed V and J ends, which lost 5 bases and 0 bases, there was a span of 8 bases. CDR3: CASSTKSSYEQYF. In nucleotides, the CDR3 is TGTGCCAGCAGCACGAAGAGCTCCTACGAGCAGTACTTC. The variable domain in full, completed from reference TRBV7-9 and TRBJ2-7, reads DTGVSQNPRHKITKRGQNVTFRCDPISEHNRLYWYRQTLGQGPEFLTYFQNEAQLEKSRLLSDRFSAERPKGSFSTLEIQRTEQGDSAMYLCASSTKSSYEQYFGPGTRLTVT.

This rearrangement joins TRBV2 to TRBJ1-6; unclear D gene. The germline V gene has CDR1 SNHLY and CDR2 FYNNEI. Trimming left V 6 bases short and J 6 bases short, with 12 bases between. There are 14 residues in the CDR3. This CDR3 is CASRVTNSNSPLHF. CDR3 in DNA: TGTGCCAGCAGGGTCACGAATTCTAATTCACCCCTCCACTTT.

This clone was detected once. The V call is TRBV5-1, the J call TRBJ1-2; no definite D call. V was cut by 4 bases and J by 2 bases, with 21 bases left in between. Looked up from germline, CDR1 is SGHRS and CDR2 is YFSETQ. The CDR3 is 17 residues long. CDR3 DNA sequence: TGCGCCAGCAGCCCCGGCCTTCGGTCCTCCCAAAACTATGGCTACACCTTC. Amino acid sequence: CASSPGLRSSQNYGYTF.

V usage is TRBV3-1 (or the pseudogene TRBV3-2) and J usage is TRBJ1-6; tentative D call: TRBD1 (6 bases). V lost 4 bases and J lost 9, with 16 bases in between. Looked up from germline, CDR1 is LGHDT and CDR2 is YNNKEL (reference sequence). This CDR3 is 15 amino acids long. This CDR3 is CASSPENYRASPLHF. The CDR3, as DNA: TGTGCCAGCAGCCCAGAAAACTACAGGGCTTCACCCCTCCACTTT.